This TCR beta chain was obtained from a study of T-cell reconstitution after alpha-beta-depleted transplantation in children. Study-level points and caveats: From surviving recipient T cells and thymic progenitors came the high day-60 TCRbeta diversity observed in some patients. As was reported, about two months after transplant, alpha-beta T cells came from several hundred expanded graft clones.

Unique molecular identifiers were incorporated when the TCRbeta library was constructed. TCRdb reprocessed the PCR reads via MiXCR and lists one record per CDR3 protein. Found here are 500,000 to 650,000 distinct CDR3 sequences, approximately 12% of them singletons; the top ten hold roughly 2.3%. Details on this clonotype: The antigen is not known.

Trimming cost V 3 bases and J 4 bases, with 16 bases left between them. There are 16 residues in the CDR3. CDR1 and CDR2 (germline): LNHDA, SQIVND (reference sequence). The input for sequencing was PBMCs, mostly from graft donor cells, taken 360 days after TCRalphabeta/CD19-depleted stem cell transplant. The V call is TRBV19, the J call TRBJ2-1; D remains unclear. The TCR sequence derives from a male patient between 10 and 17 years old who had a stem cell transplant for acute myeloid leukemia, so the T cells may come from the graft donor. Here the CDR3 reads CASSMSPTYAYNEQFF. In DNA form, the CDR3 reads TGTGCCAGTAGTATGTCTCCAACCTACGCATACAATGAGCAGTTCTTC.